The 6 T cell receptor beta chains listed next were all sequenced from one sample in a study of cytomegalovirus exposure and HLA in healthy donors (dated by TCRdb to 2015 to 2018). The library was built by means of the immunoSEQ multiplex PCR assay. For the multiplex PCR, a mixture combining 60 forward primers for TCR Vbeta segments and 13 reverse primers for TCR Jbeta segments was used. TCRdb's version of the immuneACCESS table is confined to in-frame rearrangements and falls short of the full clone set. An unresolved V gene accounts for under half of the shortfall where checked; the remainder is of unknown origin. Present in this sample are some 130,000 clones, 80% to 85% of which were seen just once. Jointly, the top ten make up 1% of the sample. Input material: PBMCs. All receptors come from a human donor in good health.

V usage is TRBV9 and J usage is TRBJ1-1, with D tentatively TRBD1 (5 bases). The V end was cut by 4 bases, the J end by 7 bases, with 14 bases between. The CDR3 runs 13 residues. The V gene's germline CDR1 is SGDLS and CDR2 YYNGEE. CDR3: CASSPLGDNEAFF. In DNA, the CDR3 is TGTGCCAGCAGCCCCCTAGGGGATAATGAAGCTTTCTTT.

This clone was seen only once. The chain recombines TRBV6-5 with TRBJ1-2; D gene ambiguous. Germline V gives CDR1 MNHEY, CDR2 SVGAGI. This CDR3 region has 15 residues. Trimming cost V 6 bases and J 2 bases, with 16 bases left between them. CDR3 sequence reads: CASRLTGGINYGYTF. The CDR3 nucleotides are TGTGCCAGCAGATTAACCGGCGGGATCAACTATGGCTACACCTTC.

This chain joins TRBV18 and TRBJ2-1, with a possible D match to TRBD2 (7 bases). CDR1 and CDR2 (germline): KGHSH, LQKENI. The germline V and J ends were trimmed by 0 bases and 0 bases, with 9 bases remaining between them. CDR3 length: 16 residues. The CDR3 DNA reads TGTGCCAGCTCACCACCGGGAGGGGGCTCCTACAATGAGCAGTTCTTC. It yields the protein CASSPPGGGSYNEQFF. Full variable domain (remainder filled in from reference TRBV18 and TRBJ2-1): NAGVMQNPRHLVRRRGQEARLRCSPMKGHSHVYWYRQLPEEGLKFMVYLQKENIIDESGMPKERFSAEFPKEGPSILRIQQVVRGDSAAYFCASSPPGGGSYNEQFFGPGTRLTVL.

Comments on this clone: This same CDR3 is encoded by further DNA sequences in the sample. The chain joins TRBV2 to TRBJ2-7, with 8 bases lining up with TRBD2. Germline values: CDR1 SNHLY, CDR2 FYNNEI. Trimming cost V 7 bases and J 1 base; bases outside gene matches: 12. This CDR3 has 16 residues. The CDR3 protein is CASIVGFGGGSYEQYF. The CDR3 DNA sequence: TGTGCCAGCATCGTAGGATTCGGGGGGGGTTCCTACGAGCAGTACTTC. Based on the CDR3 plus reference TRBV2 and TRBJ2-7, the full variable domain is EPEVTQTPSHQVTQMGQEVILRCVPISNHLYFYWYRQILGQKVEFLVSFYNNEISEKSEIFDDQFSVERPDGSNFTLKIRSTKLEDSAMYFCASIVGFGGGSYEQYFGPGTRLTVT.

This clone was seen a single time. The gene calls are TRBV4-1 and TRBJ2-7; 7 bases align to TRBD2. Germline-derived CDR1 and CDR2 are MGHRA and YSYEKL. CDR3 length equals 14 residues. V lost 3 bases to trimming and J lost 6 bases; unmatched junction nucleotides: 8. Written as DNA, the CDR3 is TGCGCCAGCAGCCATATCCAGGGAGGGACCGAGCAGTACTTC. The encoded protein is CASSHIQGGTEQYF.

This clone was seen only a few times. The rearrangement joins TRBV5-6 to TRBJ1-1; the match to TRBD1 covers 8 bases. Germline V gene data show CDR1 as SGHDT and CDR2 as YYEEEE. The V gene end was trimmed by 4 bases and the J gene end by 5 bases; junction bases not matched to a gene: 4. This CDR3 contains 13 residues. The CDR3 spells CASSGTGRTEAFF. CDR3 sequence (DNA): TGTGCCAGCAGCGGGACAGGTAGAACTGAAGCTTTCTTT. The full variable domain, rest sourced from reference TRBV5-6 and TRBJ1-1, is DAGVTQSPTHLIKTRGQQVTLRCSPKSGHDTVSWYQQALGQGPQFIFQYYEEEERQRGNFPDRFSGHQFPNYSSELNVNALLLGDSALYLCASSGTGRTEAFFGQGTRLTVV.